This passage covers 3 T cell receptor beta chains from one sample sequenced in a study of cytomegalovirus exposure and HLA in healthy donors. 60 Vbeta and 13 Jbeta primers were used in PCR. Sequenced by immunoSEQ multiplex PCR; TCRdb stores in-frame clones only, minus some. Of about 140,000 clones in the sample, 75% are singletons; the top ten hold around 3.4%. The sequenced sample consisted of PBMCs. Receptors were obtained from a man aged 40-55 years in good health and CMV-seronegative.

The genes are TRBV13 and TRBJ1-2; possible D gene TRBD1, 5 bases. The germline CDR1 and CDR2 sequences are PRHDT and FYEKMQ (reference sequence). With 4 bases removed from V and 5 bases from J, the gap between germline ends came to 14 bases. There are 14 residues in the CDR3. The CDR3: CASSSGGQGYGYTF. The DNA of the CDR3 is TGTGCCAGCAGCTCGGGGGGTCAGGGATATGGCTACACCTTC.

The rearrangement links TRBV7-9 to TRBJ2-7; D perhaps matches TRBD2 (7 bases). The CDR3 has 15 amino acids. Germline assignment: CDR1 SEHNR and CDR2 FQNEAQ (reference sequence). With 1 base removed from V and 4 bases from J, the gap between germline ends came to 14 bases. In DNA, the CDR3 is TGTGCCAGCAGCTTAGGGGGGGGCGGAGGGTACGAGCAGTACTTC. It codes for CASSLGGGGGYEQYF.

The chain uses TRBV10-3 and TRBJ2-5; D possibly corresponds to TRBD2 (7 bases). CDR3 size: 16 residues. The germline V gene encodes CDR1 ENHRY and CDR2 SYGVKD. V dropped 6 bases and J dropped 5 bases, with 22 bases sitting between them. In DNA, the CDR3 is TGTGCCATCAGGGGGCAAGGGGGGGGCGCCTTGGAGACCCAGTACTTC. It encodes CAIRGQGGGALETQYF.